This T cell receptor beta chain emerged from a study of cytomegalovirus exposure and HLA in healthy donors. Germline V CDR1 and CDR2: SGHTA, FQGNSA. With 6 bases removed from V and 0 bases from J, the gap between germline ends came to 8 bases. CDR3 length: 13 amino acids. Study results and limitations: Being productive about 87% or about 30% of the time was typical of most TCR beta V segments in an earlier analysis. Information on immune exposure was restricted to one variable (CMV serostatus). Analysis performed later showed TCR beta chains linked to HLA being more clonally expanded than equally common others.

About this clone: Its antigen remains unidentified.

Primers included in the PCR were 60 Vbeta and 13 Jbeta primers. Clones were read by immunoSEQ multiplex PCR, and TCRdb kept only the in-frame ones, dropping some. In the table there are about 160,000 clones, approximately 84% of which are singletons. The V call is TRBV7-2, the J call TRBJ1-1, with D perhaps TRBD1 (5 bases). The clonotype originates from a man younger than 35 in good health and CMV-seropositive. Material: PBMCs. The CDR3 loop is CASRRGVNTEAFF. CDR3 DNA sequence: TGTGCCAGCAGAAGGGGCGTGAACACTGAAGCTTTCTTT. Based on the CDR3 plus reference TRBV7-2 and TRBJ1-1, the full variable domain is GAGVSQSPSNKVTEKGKDVELRCDPISGHTALYWYRQSLGQGLEFLIYFQGNSAPDKSGLPSDRFSAERTGGSVSTLTIQRTQQEDSAVYLCASRRGVNTEAFFGQGTRLTVV.